Presented here are 29 T cell receptor beta chains from one specimen sequenced in a study of technical replicates of blood from several donors. Sequencing used immunoSEQ multiplex PCR; TCRdb keeps in-frame clones, though not all of them. The sample lists just over 80,000 clones, about 96% seen once, with around 0.31% in the top ten. Material for sequencing was T cells isolated from PBMCs. The receptors here all came from a human donor in good health.

The V gene is TRBV11-2, the J gene TRBJ2-3; D is unresolved. With 5 bases removed from V and 6 bases from J, the gap between germline ends came to 9 bases. This CDR3 spans 12 amino acids. The germline gives CDR1 SGHAT, CDR2 FQNNGV. The CDR3 here is CASSIGRDTQYF. Here the CDR3 DNA reads TGTGCCAGCAGCATAGGCAGGGATACGCAGTATTTT.

The CDR3 nucleotides are TGTGCCAGCGGGCAGGGGATGGTCGACGAGCAGTACTTC. Encoded protein: CASGQGMVDEQYF. The chain has TRBV9 and TRBJ2-7; tentatively, D is TRBD1 (6 bases). Germline loops: CDR1 SGDLS, CDR2 YYNGEE. Trimming took 7 bases from V and 5 from J, leaving 16 bases between them. This CDR3 has 13 amino acids.

The chain's CDR3 is CASSARGAGTDTQYF. The CDR3 DNA reads as TGTGCCAGCAGCGCCAGGGGAGCTGGAACAGATACGCAGTATTTT. The chain combines TRBV9 with TRBJ2-3, with D possibly being TRBD1 (6 bases). V was shortened by 3 bases and J by 3 bases, with 14 bases between the two germline ends. This CDR3 is built from 15 residues. CDR1 SGDLS and CDR2 YYNGEE come from the germline V gene.

The chain joins TRBV28 to TRBJ2-3, with D unclear. The CDR3 loop spans 10 amino acids. Per the germline V gene, CDR1 is MDHEN and CDR2 is SYDVKM. V lost 7 bases and J 6 bases, leaving 5 bases between the germline ends. Here the CDR3 DNA reads TGTGCCAGCATGGAGGATACGCAGTATTTT. Protein sequence: CASMEDTQYF.

The V gene is TRBV7-3, the J gene TRBJ2-3; tentative D call: TRBD2 (5 bases). The V end was cut by 3 bases, the J end by 1 base, with 14 bases between. CDR3 length: 16 residues. The V gene's germline CDR1 is SGHTA and CDR2 FQGTGA. The CDR3, as DNA: TGTGCCAGCAGCTTTTCCGGCAGCGGTCGCACAGATACGCAGTATTTT. Translated: CASSFSGSGRTDTQYF.

This clone came up a few times. V is TRBV9 and J is TRBJ1-2; D uncertain. The V gene's germline CDR1 is SGDLS and CDR2 YYNGEE. This CDR3 has 12 amino acids. Trimming removed 4 bases from V and 3 bases from J, with 7 bases in between. Here the CDR3 DNA reads TGTGCCAGCAGCCTAGGAGACTATGGCTACACCTTC. It encodes CASSLGDYGYTF.

The CDR3 region has the DNA TGTGCCAGCTTAGTAGATTCCTACGAGCAGTACTTC. Its translation: CASLVDSYEQYF. V and J are TRBV7-9 and TRBJ2-7; no definite D call. Germline CDR1 and CDR2: SEHNR and FQNEAQ (reference sequence). There are 12 residues in the CDR3. V dropped 8 bases and J dropped 1 base, with 9 bases sitting between them.

The chain joins TRBV12-5 to TRBJ2-1; maybe TRBD2 (5 bases). The germline V gene encodes CDR1 LGHNT and CDR2 FRNRAP. The CDR3 contains 13 residues. V gave up 5 bases and J gave up 2 bases, with 7 bases separating them. The CDR3 here is CASGQTTYNEQFF. The CDR3 DNA reads TGTGCTAGTGGTCAGACTACCTACAATGAGCAGTTCTTC.

This rearrangement joins TRBV6-1 to TRBJ1-1; D unclear. This CDR3 contains 11 residues. The germline CDR1 and CDR2 sequences are MNHNS and SASEGT. V was cut by 7 bases and J by 7 bases, with 10 bases left in between. The CDR3 region has the DNA TGTGCCAGCACGCTACAGATTGAAGCTTTCTTT. Residues: CASTLQIEAFF.

The rearrangement uses TRBV19 and TRBJ2-7; 7 nucleotides agree with TRBD1. V gave up 7 bases and J gave up 4 bases; unmatched junction bases: 10. The CDR3 runs to 14 residues. Germline CDR1 is LNHDA and CDR2 is SQIVND (reference sequence). CDR3 residues: CASNPGTAPYEQYF. In DNA form, the CDR3 reads TGTGCCAGTAACCCTGGGACAGCACCTTACGAGCAGTACTTC.

The chain employs TRBV7-2 and TRBJ2-2; 12 bases agree with TRBD2. The CDR3 totals 17 residues. Germline CDR1 and CDR2: SGHTA and FQGNSA. Trimming cost V 2 bases and J 4 bases; bases outside gene matches: 5. This chain's CDR3 is CASSLSLAGGSTGELFF. The CDR3 DNA reads as TGTGCCAGCAGCTTATCACTAGCGGGAGGATCCACCGGGGAGCTGTTTTTT.

In DNA, the CDR3 is TGCGCCAGCAGCCGGGACAGACTCGAGTATGGCTACACCTTC. Translating it yields CASSRDRLEYGYTF. This rearrangement joins TRBV4-3 to TRBJ1-2, with TRBD1 matching over 7 bases. After removal of 4 bases from V and 5 bases from J, the junction contained 7 bases not matched to a gene. CDR1 is LGHNA and CDR2 is YSLEER in the germline V gene. The length of the CDR3 is 14 residues.

V gene TRBV6-6 combines with J gene TRBJ2-7; 11 nucleotides agree with TRBD2. Germline trimming cut 2 bases from V and 3 bases from J; bases unmatched to any gene: 0. Germline loops: CDR1 MNHNY, CDR2 SVGAGI (reference sequence). There are 14 residues in the CDR3. CDR3 sequence: CASSYGTSGYEQYF. The DNA for the CDR3 is TGTGCCAGCAGTTACGGGACTAGCGGCTACGAGCAGTACTTC.

The chain employs TRBV9 and TRBJ1-1; 12 bases are a match to TRBD1. Germline V lookup: CDR1 SGDLS, CDR2 YYNGEE. V shed 0 bases and J 8 bases; nucleotides not matched to a gene: 8. This CDR3 is built from 16 residues. CDR3 DNA sequence: TGTGCCAGCAGCGTAGCCCCCGGGACAGGGGGCTTCGAAGCTTTCTTT. This gives the protein CASSVAPGTGGFEAFF.

The chain has TRBV9 and TRBJ2-5; TRBD1 matches 8 bases. The J segment lost 2 bases and the V segment lost 3 bases, leaving 6 bases of the junction unmatched. The CDR3 contains 15 residues. Germline loops: CDR1 SGDLS, CDR2 YYNGEE. The DNA of the CDR3 is TGTGCCAGCAGCGCCAGGGGGCTGGAACAAGAGACCCAGTACTTC. This sequence encodes CASSARGLEQETQYF.

The CDR3 nucleotides are TGTGCCAGCAGCCAGGACAGGGTCGAGACCCAGTACTTC. Amino acids: CASSQDRVETQYF. This chain uses TRBV7-9 with TRBJ2-5; TRBD1 matches 8 bases. Per germline, CDR1 SEHNR and CDR2 FQNEAQ (reference sequence). Trimming at V came to 5 bases and at J to 5 bases, leaving 4 bases not matched to a gene. The CDR3 is 13 residues long.

CDR3 amino acids: CAGDGGGEAFF. The CDR3 region has the DNA TGTGCCGGGGACGGGGGAGGTGAAGCTTTCTTT. The chain uses TRBV5-4 and TRBJ1-1, with D tentatively TRBD1 (5 bases). The germline V gene encodes CDR1 SGHNT and CDR2 YYREEE (reference sequence). The CDR3 is made up of 11 amino acids. Trimming stripped 10 bases from V and 7 bases from J, with 14 bases between.

This sequence joins TRBV11-1 and TRBJ2-6; 7 nucleotides align to TRBD2. Trimming removed 3 bases from V and 0 bases from J; junction bases left unmatched: 2. CDR1 is SGHAT, CDR2 FQDESV, per germline (reference sequence). This CDR3 comprises 16 residues. The CDR3 here is CASSLRGSSGANVLTF. CDR3 nucleotide sequence: TGTGCCAGCAGCTTGCGGGGGAGCTCTGGGGCCAACGTCCTGACTTTC. Combining the CDR3 with reference TRBV11-1 and TRBJ2-6 gives the whole variable domain EAEVAQSPRYKITEKSQAVAFWCDPISGHATLYWYRQILGQGPELLVQFQDESVVDDSQLPKDRFSAERLKGVDSTLKIQPAELGDSAMYLCASSLRGSSGANVLTFGAGSRLTVL.

This chain uses TRBV7-9 with TRBJ2-5; 11 nucleotides match TRBD2. J gave up 3 bases and V 3 bases, and 0 bases lay outside the gene matches. Germline V gene lookup returns CDR1 SEHNR and CDR2 FQNEAQ (reference sequence). This CDR3 comprises 14 residues. CDR3 DNA: TGTGCCAGCAGCTTGACTAGCGGGAAAGAGACCCAGTACTTC. It translates to CASSLTSGKETQYF. The full variable domain, in which reference TRBV7-9 and TRBJ2-5 provide the parts outside the CDR3, is DTGVSQNPRHKITKRGQNVTFRCDPISEHNRLYWYRQTLGQGPEFLTYFQNEAQLEKSRLLSDRFSAERPKGSFSTLEIQRTEQGDSAMYLCASSLTSGKETQYFGPGTRLLVL.

The chain links TRBV7-2 to TRBJ1-3; possibly TRBD1 for D (6 bases). Trimming removed 1 base at V and 2 bases at J, with 6 bases between. Per germline, CDR1 SGHTA and CDR2 FQGNSA. The CDR3 runs 14 residues. In DNA form, the CDR3 reads TGTGCCAGCAGCTTAGACAGGGCTGGAAACACCATATATTTT. Translated, it gives CASSLDRAGNTIYF. The entire variable domain, with the rest obtained from reference TRBV7-2 and TRBJ1-3, is as follows: GAGVSQSPSNKVTEKGKDVELRCDPISGHTALYWYRQSLGQGLEFLIYFQGNSAPDKSGLPSDRFSAERTGGSVSTLTIQRTQQEDSAVYLCASSLDRAGNTIYFGEGSWLTVV.

This rearrangement joins TRBV28 to TRBJ2-3; D remains ambiguous. Trimming removed 3 bases at V and 3 bases at J, with 13 bases between. The CDR3 contains 15 residues. Germline assignment: CDR1 MDHEN and CDR2 SYDVKM. CDR3 residues: CASSFWAEGTDTQYF. The CDR3 DNA follows: TGTGCCAGCAGTTTCTGGGCAGAAGGAACAGATACGCAGTATTTT.

This clone was recorded once. The chain combines TRBV18 with TRBJ2-1; the D gene is possibly TRBD2 (6 bases). From germline, CDR1 is KGHSH and CDR2 LQKENI. The CDR3 totals 13 residues. With 2 bases removed from V and 7 bases from J, the gap between germline ends came to 9 bases. CDR3: CASSPGGDNEQFF. In DNA form, the CDR3 reads TGTGCCAGCTCACCAGGCGGGGATAATGAGCAGTTCTTC.

The chain uses TRBV6-5 and TRBJ1-3; TRBD1 matches 7 bases. Germline CDR1 MNHEY, CDR2 SVGAGI. CDR3 length: 13 residues. The ends lost 6 bases at V and 4 bases at J; junction bases unmatched: 3. CDR3 sequence reads: CASSLDRGNTIYF. The CDR3 DNA sequence: TGTGCCAGCAGCCTGGACAGGGGAAACACCATATATTTT.

This clone appeared once. The chain recombines TRBV7-8 with TRBJ2-1, with a tentative D call TRBD2 (6 bases). The V end was cut by 1 base, the J end by 6 bases, with 13 bases between. The germline gives CDR1 SGHVS, CDR2 FQNEAQ. The CDR3 has 15 residues. As DNA, the CDR3 is TGTGCCAGCAGCTTAGAAGTAGCGGCCACCAATGAGCAGTTCTTC. Its translation: CASSLEVAATNEQFF.

This clone was seen only once. This sequence joins TRBV27 and TRBJ1-1, with no clear D. This CDR3 region has 13 residues. V lost 7 bases, J lost 5 bases, and 14 bases lay in between. Germline assignment: CDR1 MNHEY and CDR2 SMNVEV (reference sequence). The chain's CDR3 is CASTDGIVTEAFF. The DNA of the CDR3 is TGTGCCAGCACCGACGGGATAGTGACTGAAGCTTTCTTT.

The chain's CDR3 is CSVGTGEAFF. Here the CDR3 DNA reads TGCAGCGTTGGGACAGGTGAAGCTTTCTTT. V and J are TRBV29-1 and TRBJ1-1; 7 bases are shared with TRBD1. V lost 4 bases, J lost 7 bases, and 0 bases stayed unmatched. Per germline, CDR1 SQVTM and CDR2 ANQGSEA. This CDR3 contains 10 residues.

This rearrangement joins TRBV2 to TRBJ1-1; 7 bases agree with TRBD1. The CDR3 runs 14 residues. The V gene end was trimmed by 8 bases and the J gene end by 1 base; junction bases not matched to a gene: 7. The germline V gene has CDR1 SNHLY and CDR2 FYNNEI. CDR3 residues: CASFPGQKNTEAFF. CDR3 sequence (DNA): TGTGCCAGCTTTCCGGGACAGAAGAACACTGAAGCTTTCTTT.

This chain uses TRBV6-1 with TRBJ2-7, with 11 bases identical to TRBD2. CDR1 MNHNS and CDR2 SASEGT come from the germline V gene. This CDR3 contains 19 residues. Losses at the gene ends were 3 bases for V and 0 bases for J; bases not matched to a gene: 13. CDR3 coding DNA: TGTGCCAGCAGTGACCCAGCCTTCATAGCGGGAGGGATCTCCTACGAGCAGTACTTC. Translation: CASSDPAFIAGGISYEQYF.

This sequence joins TRBV29-1 and TRBJ2-7; D is unresolved. V lost 6 bases and J 0 bases, leaving 9 bases between the germline ends. CDR1 and CDR2 (germline): SQVTM, ANQGSEA. The CDR3 sequence is 12 residues long. The CDR3 loop reads CSVITVSYEQYF. The CDR3 DNA reads TGCAGCGTAATAACAGTCTCCTACGAGCAGTACTTC.